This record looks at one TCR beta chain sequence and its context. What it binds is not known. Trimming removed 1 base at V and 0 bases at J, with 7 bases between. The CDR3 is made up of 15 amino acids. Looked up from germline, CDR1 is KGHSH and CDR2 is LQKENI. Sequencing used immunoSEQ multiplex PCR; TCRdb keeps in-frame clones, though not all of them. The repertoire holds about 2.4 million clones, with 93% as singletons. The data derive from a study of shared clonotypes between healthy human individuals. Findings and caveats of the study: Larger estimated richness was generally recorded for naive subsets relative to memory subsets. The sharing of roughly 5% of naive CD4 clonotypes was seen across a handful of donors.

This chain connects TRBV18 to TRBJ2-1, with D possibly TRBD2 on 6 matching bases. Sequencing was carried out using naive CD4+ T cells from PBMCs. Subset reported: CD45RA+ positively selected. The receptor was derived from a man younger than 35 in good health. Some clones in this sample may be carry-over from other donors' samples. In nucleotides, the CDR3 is TGTGCCAGCTCACCACAGCGGGTCTCCTACAATGAGCAGTTCTTC. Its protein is CASSPQRVSYNEQFF.